These T cell receptor beta chains were read from a single sample in a study of blood T cells in healthy people across ages. TCRdb processed the 5' RACE reads anew with MiXCR; each CDR3 protein has one entry. The profile shows 750,000 to 950,000 distinct CDR3 sequences, about 27% of them singletons. These data were likewise used in another study, on T cells of mothers and their children.

Sequencing was performed on blood. The source is a woman between 35 and 50 years old in good health. The CDR3 runs from the conserved cysteine through the conserved F or W. The D gene is left open where the match is weak. Size values are once, few and many counts, or a class for expanded clones, and some rows have none.

TRBJ2-5 | TRBD2 | many | TRBV7-2 | CASSPTQGLPGETQYF | TGTGCCAGCAGTCCAACCCAGGGACTACCAGGGGAGACCCAGTACTTC
TRBJ2-3 | - | - | TRBV10-3 | CAISESLRRTGTQYF | TGTGCCATCAGCGAGTCGCTTAGACGCACAGGTACGCAGTATTTT
TRBJ2-1 | TRBD2 | once | TRBV13 | CASSPRGASGGQGQFF | TGTGCCAGCAGCCCTAGAGGTGCTAGCGGGGGGCAGGGGCAGTTCTTC
TRBJ2-3 | - | few | TRBV5-1 | CASSLDTGNADTQYF | TGCGCCAGCAGCTTGGATACAGGGAACGCAGATACGCAGTATTTT
TRBJ1-2 | - | many | TRBV24-1 | CATSDPGGYGYTF | TGTGCCACCAGTGATCCCGGGGGATATGGCTACACCTTC
TRBJ1-1 | - | - | TRBV7-8 | CASTPKEGAEAFF | TGTGCCAGCACCCCAAAAGAGGGGGCTGAAGCTTTCTTT
TRBJ2-1 | TRBD2 | - | TRBV9 | CASSVLAGTYNEQFF | TGTGCCAGCAGCGTACTAGCGGGGACATACAATGAGCAGTTCTTC
TRBJ1-2 | - | many | TRBV5-6 | CASSLRDFSGGYTF | TGTGCCAGCAGCTTGCGGGATTTCTCGGGCGGCTACACCTTC
TRBJ2-7 | - | - | TRBV7-8 | CASSFARGTARDEQYF | TGTGCCAGCAGCTTCGCCCGGGGGACAGCCAGGGACGAGCAGTACTTC
TRBJ1-5 | - | few | TRBV12-3/TRBV12-4 | CASSELRNQPQHF | TGTGCCAGCAGTGAGCTGAGAAATCAGCCCCAGCATTTT
TRBJ2-7 | TRBD2 | - | TRBV12-3/TRBV12-4 | CASSYRGGADEQYF | TGTGCCAGCAGTTACCGCGGGGGGGCCGACGAGCAGTACTTC
TRBJ1-6 | - | - | TRBV5-1 | CASSPGMSVDSPLHF | TGCGCCAGCAGCCCTGGAATGTCAGTAGATTCACCCCTCCACTTT
TRBJ1-1 | - | - | TRBV6-5 | CASSLQHQGNTEAFF | TGTGCCAGCAGTTTACAGCACCAGGGGAACACTGAAGCTTTCTTT
TRBJ1-5 | - | - | TRBV12-3/TRBV12-4 | CASSPTGNDQPQHF | TGTGCCAGCAGTCCGACAGGCAACGATCAGCCCCAGCATTTT
TRBJ2-3 | TRBD1 | - | TRBV4-3 | CASSQMRTGDPDTQYF | TGCGCCAGCAGCCAAATGCGGACAGGGGACCCAGATACGCAGTATTTT
TRBJ1-1 | TRBD1 | few | TRBV11-3 | CASRSNLRGQGGSDTEAFF | TGTGCCAGCAGGTCAAACCTGAGGGGACAGGGAGGTTCGGACACTGAAGCTTTCTTT
TRBJ1-5 | - | - | TRBV6-2/TRBV6-3 | CASSYEGRGSNQPQHF | TGTGCCAGCAGTTACGAGGGCAGAGGAAGCAATCAGCCCCAGCATTTT
TRBJ2-2 | TRBD2 | - | TRBV12-3/TRBV12-4 | CATLQTSGGNTGELFF | TGTGCCACCCTCCAGACTAGCGGGGGGAACACCGGGGAGCTGTTTTTT
TRBJ2-2 | - | - | TRBV29-1 | CSVRFAGELFF | TGCAGCGTTAGGTTCGCCGGGGAGCTGTTTTTT
TRBJ2-5 | TRBD2 | few | TRBV18 | CASSVLAGTETQYF | TGTGCCAGCTCAGTACTAGCGGGGACGGAGACCCAGTACTTC
TRBJ1-1 | - | few | TRBV3-1 | CASSQLGTVNTEAFF | TGTGCCAGCAGCCAATTAGGGACTGTCAACACTGAAGCTTTCTTT
TRBJ1-2 | - | many | TRBV15 | CATSRDREQRRGYTF | TGTGCCACCAGCAGAGATAGGGAGCAACGAAGAGGCTACACCTTC
TRBJ1-2 | - | - | TRBV19 | CASSIVTVPWSYTF | TGTGCCAGTAGTATAGTAACAGTGCCTTGGAGCTACACCTTC
TRBJ2-7 | - | many | TRBV18 | CASSPWDRRSYEQYF | TGTGCCAGCTCACCTTGGGACCGCCGCTCCTACGAGCAGTACTTC
TRBJ2-5 | TRBD1 | - | TRBV15 | CATSRDRTGGETQYF | TGTGCCACCAGCAGAGATAGGACAGGGGGAGAGACCCAGTACTTC
TRBJ1-2 | TRBD1 | - | TRBV12-3/TRBV12-4 | CASSPRDRVYRDSYGYTF | TGTGCCAGCAGTCCCCGGGACAGGGTTTATAGGGACAGCTATGGCTACACCTTC
TRBJ1-6 | - | - | TRBV20-1 | CSAGDLGSPLHF | TGCAGTGCTGGAGATCTCGGTTCACCCCTCCACTTT
TRBJ2-5 | TRBD2 | - | TRBV28 | CAGSSASGGQETQYF | TGTGCCGGCAGTTCGGCTAGCGGGGGGCAAGAGACCCAGTACTTC
TRBJ2-4 | TRBD2 | - | TRBV4-1 | CASSQGLAGGILAKNIQYF | TGCGCCAGCAGCCAAGGGTTAGCGGGGGGCATCTTAGCCAAAAACATTCAGTACTTC
TRBJ2-7 | - | many | TRBV27 | CASRYKWGMGPHYEQYF | TGTGCCAGCAGATATAAATGGGGAATGGGACCTCACTACGAGCAGTACTTC
TRBJ2-6 | TRBD2 | few | TRBV20-1 | CSAGGGGPSGANVLTF | TGCAGTGCGGGTGGCGGGGGGCCCTCTGGGGCCAACGTCCTGACTTTC